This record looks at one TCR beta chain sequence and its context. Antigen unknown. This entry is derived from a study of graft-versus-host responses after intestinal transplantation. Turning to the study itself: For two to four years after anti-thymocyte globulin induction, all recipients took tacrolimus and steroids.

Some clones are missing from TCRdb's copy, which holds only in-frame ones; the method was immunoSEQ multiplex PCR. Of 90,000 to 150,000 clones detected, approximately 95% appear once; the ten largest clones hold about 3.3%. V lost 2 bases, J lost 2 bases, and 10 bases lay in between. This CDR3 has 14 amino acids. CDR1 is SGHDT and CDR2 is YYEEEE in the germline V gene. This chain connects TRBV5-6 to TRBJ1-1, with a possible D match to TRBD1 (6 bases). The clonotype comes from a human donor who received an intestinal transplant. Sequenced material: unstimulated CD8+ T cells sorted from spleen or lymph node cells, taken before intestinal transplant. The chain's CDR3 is CASSLGGTNTEAFF. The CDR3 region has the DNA TGTGCCAGCAGCTTAGGGGGGACTAACACTGAAGCTTTCTTT. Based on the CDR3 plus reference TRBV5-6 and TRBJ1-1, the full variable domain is DAGVTQSPTHLIKTRGQQVTLRCSPKSGHDTVSWYQQALGQGPQFIFQYYEEEERQRGNFPDRFSGHQFPNYSSELNVNALLLGDSALYLCASSLGGTNTEAFFGQGTRLTVV.